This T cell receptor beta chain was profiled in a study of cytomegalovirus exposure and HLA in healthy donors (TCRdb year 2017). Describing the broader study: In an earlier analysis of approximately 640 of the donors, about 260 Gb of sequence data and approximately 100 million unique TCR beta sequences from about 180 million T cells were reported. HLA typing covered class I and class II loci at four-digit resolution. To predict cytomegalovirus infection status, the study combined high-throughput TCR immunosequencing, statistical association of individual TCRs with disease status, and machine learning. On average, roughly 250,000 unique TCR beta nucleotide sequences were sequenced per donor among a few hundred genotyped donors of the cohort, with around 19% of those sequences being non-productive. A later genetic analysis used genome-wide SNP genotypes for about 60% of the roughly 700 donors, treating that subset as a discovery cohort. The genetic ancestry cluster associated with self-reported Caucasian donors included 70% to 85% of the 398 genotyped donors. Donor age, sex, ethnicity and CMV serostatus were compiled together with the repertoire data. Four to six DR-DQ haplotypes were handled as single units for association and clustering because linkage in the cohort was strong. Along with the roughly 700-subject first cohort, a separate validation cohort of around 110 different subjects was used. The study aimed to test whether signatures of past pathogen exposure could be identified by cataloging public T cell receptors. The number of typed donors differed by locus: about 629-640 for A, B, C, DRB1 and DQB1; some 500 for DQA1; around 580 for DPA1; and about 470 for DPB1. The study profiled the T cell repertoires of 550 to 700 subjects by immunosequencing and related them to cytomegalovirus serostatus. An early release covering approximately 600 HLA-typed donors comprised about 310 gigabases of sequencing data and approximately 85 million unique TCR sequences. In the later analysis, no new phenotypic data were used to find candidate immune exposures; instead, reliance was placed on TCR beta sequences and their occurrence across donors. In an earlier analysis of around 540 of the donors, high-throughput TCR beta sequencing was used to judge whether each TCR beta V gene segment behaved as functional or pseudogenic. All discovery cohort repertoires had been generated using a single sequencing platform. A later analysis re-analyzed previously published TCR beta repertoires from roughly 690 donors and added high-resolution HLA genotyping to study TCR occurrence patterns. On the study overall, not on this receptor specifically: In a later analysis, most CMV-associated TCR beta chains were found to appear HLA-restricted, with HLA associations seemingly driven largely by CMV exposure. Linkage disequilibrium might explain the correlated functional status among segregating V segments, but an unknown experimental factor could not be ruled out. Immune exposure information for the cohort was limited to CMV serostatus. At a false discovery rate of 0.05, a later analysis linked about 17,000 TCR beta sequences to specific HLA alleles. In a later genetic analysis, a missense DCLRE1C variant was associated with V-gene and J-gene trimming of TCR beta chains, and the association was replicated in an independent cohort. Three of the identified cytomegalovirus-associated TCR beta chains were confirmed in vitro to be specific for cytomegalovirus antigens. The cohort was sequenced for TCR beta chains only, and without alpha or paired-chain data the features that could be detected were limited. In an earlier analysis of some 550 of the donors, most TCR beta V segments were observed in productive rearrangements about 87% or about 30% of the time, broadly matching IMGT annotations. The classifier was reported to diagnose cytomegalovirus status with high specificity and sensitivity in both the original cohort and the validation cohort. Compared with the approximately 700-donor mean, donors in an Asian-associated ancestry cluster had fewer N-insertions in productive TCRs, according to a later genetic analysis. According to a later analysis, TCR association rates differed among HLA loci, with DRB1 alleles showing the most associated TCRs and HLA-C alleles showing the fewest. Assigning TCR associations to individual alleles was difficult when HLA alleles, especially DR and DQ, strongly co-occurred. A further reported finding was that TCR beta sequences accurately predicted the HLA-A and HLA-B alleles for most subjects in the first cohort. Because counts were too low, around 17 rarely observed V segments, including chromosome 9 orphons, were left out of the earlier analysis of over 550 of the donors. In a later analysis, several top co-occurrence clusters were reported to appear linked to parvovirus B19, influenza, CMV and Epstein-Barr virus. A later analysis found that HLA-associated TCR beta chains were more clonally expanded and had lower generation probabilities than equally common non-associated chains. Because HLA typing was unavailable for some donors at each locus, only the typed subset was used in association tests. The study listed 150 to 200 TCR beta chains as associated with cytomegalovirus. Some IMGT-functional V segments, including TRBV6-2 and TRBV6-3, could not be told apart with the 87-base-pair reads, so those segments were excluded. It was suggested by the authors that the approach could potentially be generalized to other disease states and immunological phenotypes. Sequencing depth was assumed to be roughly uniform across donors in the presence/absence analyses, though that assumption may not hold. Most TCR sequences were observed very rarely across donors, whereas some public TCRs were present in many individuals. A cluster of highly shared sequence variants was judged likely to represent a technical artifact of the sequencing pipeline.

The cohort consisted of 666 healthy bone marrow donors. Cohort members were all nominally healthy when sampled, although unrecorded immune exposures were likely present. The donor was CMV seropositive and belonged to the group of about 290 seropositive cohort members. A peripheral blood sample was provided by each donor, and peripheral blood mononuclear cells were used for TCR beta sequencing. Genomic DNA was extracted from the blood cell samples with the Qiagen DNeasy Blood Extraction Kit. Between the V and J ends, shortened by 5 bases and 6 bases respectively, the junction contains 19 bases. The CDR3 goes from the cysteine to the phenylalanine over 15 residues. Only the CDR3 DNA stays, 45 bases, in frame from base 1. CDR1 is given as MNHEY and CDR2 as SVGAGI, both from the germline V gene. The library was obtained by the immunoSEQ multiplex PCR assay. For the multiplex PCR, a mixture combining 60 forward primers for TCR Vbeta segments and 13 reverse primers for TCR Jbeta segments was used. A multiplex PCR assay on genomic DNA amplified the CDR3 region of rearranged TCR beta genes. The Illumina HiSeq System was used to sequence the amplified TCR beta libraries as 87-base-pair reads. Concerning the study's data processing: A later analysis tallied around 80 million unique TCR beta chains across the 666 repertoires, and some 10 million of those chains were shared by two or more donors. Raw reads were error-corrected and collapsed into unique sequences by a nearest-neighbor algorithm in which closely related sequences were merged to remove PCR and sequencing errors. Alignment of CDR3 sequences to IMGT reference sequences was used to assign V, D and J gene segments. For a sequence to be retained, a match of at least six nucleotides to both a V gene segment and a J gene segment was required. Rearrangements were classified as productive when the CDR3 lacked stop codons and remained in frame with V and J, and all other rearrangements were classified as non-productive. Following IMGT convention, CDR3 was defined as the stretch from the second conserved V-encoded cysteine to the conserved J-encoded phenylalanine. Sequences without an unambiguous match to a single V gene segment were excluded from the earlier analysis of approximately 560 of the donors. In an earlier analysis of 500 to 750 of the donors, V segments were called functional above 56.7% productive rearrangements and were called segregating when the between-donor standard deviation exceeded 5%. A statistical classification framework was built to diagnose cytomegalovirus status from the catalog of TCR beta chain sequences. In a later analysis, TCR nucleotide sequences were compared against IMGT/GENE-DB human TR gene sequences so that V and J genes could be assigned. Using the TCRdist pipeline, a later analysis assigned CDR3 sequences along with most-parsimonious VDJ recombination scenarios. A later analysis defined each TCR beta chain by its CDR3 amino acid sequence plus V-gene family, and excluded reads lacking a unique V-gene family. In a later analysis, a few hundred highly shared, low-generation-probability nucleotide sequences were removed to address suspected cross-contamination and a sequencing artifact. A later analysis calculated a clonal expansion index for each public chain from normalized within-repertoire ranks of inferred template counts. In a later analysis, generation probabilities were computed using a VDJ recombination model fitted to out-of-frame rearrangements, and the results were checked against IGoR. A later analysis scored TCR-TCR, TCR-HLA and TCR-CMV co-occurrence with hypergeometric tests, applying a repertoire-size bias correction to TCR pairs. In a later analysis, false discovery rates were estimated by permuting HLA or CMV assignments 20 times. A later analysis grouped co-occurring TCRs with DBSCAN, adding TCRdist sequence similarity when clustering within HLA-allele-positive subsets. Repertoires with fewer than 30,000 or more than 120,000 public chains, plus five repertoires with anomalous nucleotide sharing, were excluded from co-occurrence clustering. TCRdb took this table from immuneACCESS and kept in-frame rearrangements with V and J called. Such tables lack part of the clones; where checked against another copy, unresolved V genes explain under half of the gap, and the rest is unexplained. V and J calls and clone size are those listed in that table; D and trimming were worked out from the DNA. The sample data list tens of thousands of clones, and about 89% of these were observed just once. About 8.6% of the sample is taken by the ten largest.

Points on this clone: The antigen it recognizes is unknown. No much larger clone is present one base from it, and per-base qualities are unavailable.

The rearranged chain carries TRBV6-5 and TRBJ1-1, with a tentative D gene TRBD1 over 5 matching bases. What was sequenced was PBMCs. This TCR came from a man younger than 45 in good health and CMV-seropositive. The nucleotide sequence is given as TGTGCCAGCAGTACCTCTCGGGGGGGGTGGGCTGAAGCTTTCTTT. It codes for CASSTSRGGWAEAFF.